One sample yielded the 17 T cell receptor beta chains listed below, sequenced in a study of Ad26.COV2.S vaccination and SARS-CoV-2 variants. TCRdb's copy holds only in-frame clones and misses some; the assay was immunoSEQ multiplex PCR. Among 410,000 or so clones listed, around 93% were seen once. The sample's treatment: about 20 received Ad26.COV2.S at low or high dose, single or two shots; roughly 5 received placebo; per-sample allocation not given. Sampling was done on day 63 after the first vaccine or placebo injection. Specimen: peripheral blood, collected in a trial of Ad26.COV2.S vaccine versus placebo. All receptors derive from a person aged 18-60 years who received the Ad26.COV2.S COVID-19 vaccine or a placebo.

V usage is TRBV18 and J usage is TRBJ2-3; 10 bases agree with TRBD1. V was clipped by 3 bases and J by 1 base; unmatched bases: 4. CDR1 is KGHSH and CDR2 is LQKENI in the germline V gene. CDR3 length equals 16 residues. CDR3 residues: CASSPLTGGRTDTQYF. The DNA for the CDR3 is TGTGCCAGCTCACCCTTGACAGGGGGCCGCACAGATACGCAGTATTTT. Drawing the rest from reference TRBV18 and TRBJ2-3, the complete variable domain is NAGVMQNPRHLVRRRGQEARLRCSPMKGHSHVYWYRQLPEEGLKFMVYLQKENIIDESGMPKERFSAEFPKEGPSILRIQQVVRGDSAAYFCASSPLTGGRTDTQYFGPGTRLTVL.

The chain employs TRBV9 and TRBJ2-3; TRBD1 might be the D (5 bases). Per germline, CDR1 SGDLS and CDR2 YYNGEE. V shed 4 bases and J shed 2 bases, with 11 bases lying between them. The CDR3 runs to 14 residues. The CDR3 is CASSPPGSTDTQYF. The CDR3 DNA is TGTGCCAGCAGCCCCCCAGGGTCCACAGATACGCAGTATTTT. Complete variable domain (other parts from reference TRBV9 and TRBJ2-3): DSGVTQTPKHLITATGQRVTLRCSPRSGDLSVYWYQQSLDQGLQFLIQYYNGEERAKGNILERFSAQQFPDLHSELNLSSLELGDSALYFCASSPPGSTDTQYFGPGTRLTVL.

CDR3 protein: CSVEGRDRGYNEQFF. For the CDR3, the DNA is TGCAGCGTTGAGGGGCGCGACAGGGGATACAATGAGCAGTTCTTC. The chain carries TRBV29-1 and TRBJ2-1, with TRBD1 matching over 8 bases. V lost 3 bases to trimming and J lost 4 bases; unmatched junction nucleotides: 8. Germline V CDR1 and CDR2: SQVTM, ANQGSEA. The CDR3 covers 15 residues.

This sequence joins TRBV7-9 and TRBJ1-2, with TRBD1 matching 8 bases. Germline V gene sequence: CDR1 SEHNR, CDR2 FQNEAQ (reference sequence). CDR3 length equals 11 residues. The trim removed 10 bases at V and 4 bases at J, leaving 2 bases unmatched. The CDR3 spells CATGQGYGYTF. The CDR3 DNA reads as TGTGCCACTGGACAGGGCTATGGCTACACCTTC.

This clone was observed a single time. The V call is TRBV5-5, the J call TRBJ1-1, with D possibly being TRBD1 (6 bases). This CDR3 spans 15 amino acids. In germline, CDR1 is SGHKS, CDR2 YYEKEE (reference sequence). Trimming shortened V by 4 bases and J by 11 bases, and 24 bases separated the two germline ends. The CDR3 spells CASSPTVDGGKGAFF. In DNA, the CDR3 is TGTGCCAGCAGCCCCACCGTGGATGGGGGCAAGGGGGCTTTCTTT.

The rearrangement uses TRBV6-6 and TRBJ2-5, with D tentatively TRBD1 (6 bases). The CDR3 has 15 residues. The V gene's germline CDR1 is MNHNY and CDR2 SVGAGI (reference sequence). Deletions cut 6 bases from V and 4 bases from J, with 18 bases between. CDR3 nucleotide sequence: TGTGCCAGCAGACCCGACAGGTTAGGGGGAGAGACCCAGTACTTC. Its protein product is CASRPDRLGGETQYF.

The gene calls are TRBV24-1 and TRBJ2-2; 12 bases align to TRBD2. Germline V gene sequence: CDR1 KGHDR, CDR2 SFDVKD. The length of the CDR3 is 17 residues. Losses at the gene ends were 4 bases for V and 6 bases for J; bases not matched to a gene: 8. CDR3 bases: TGTGCCACCAGTGACGATGCTAGCGGGGGGGCCCCCGGGGAGCTGTTTTTT. Protein sequence: CATSDDASGGAPGELFF.

This chain connects TRBV19 to TRBJ1-5; D not certain. Trimming removed 4 bases at V and 7 bases at J, with 14 bases between. Germline V gene data show CDR1 as LNHDA and CDR2 as SQIVND (reference sequence). This CDR3 region has 14 residues. The CDR3 reads CASSTSKPGQPQHF. The CDR3 DNA reads as TGTGCCAGTAGTACCAGTAAGCCAGGACAGCCCCAGCATTTT.

The V gene is TRBV30, the J gene TRBJ1-5; D not resolved. This CDR3 is built from 14 residues. The V gene lost 0 bases and the J gene lost 4 bases, with 10 bases spanning the gap. Germline assignment: CDR1 GTSNPN and CDR2 SVGIG (reference sequence). This CDR3 reads CAWSVWSVNQPQHF. The DNA for the CDR3 is TGTGCCTGGAGTGTCTGGTCGGTAAATCAGCCCCAGCATTTT.

V gene TRBV6-5 combines with J gene TRBJ1-6; the D gene is possibly TRBD1 (5 bases). In germline, CDR1 is MNHEY, CDR2 SVGAGI. V shed 2 bases and J shed 4 bases, with 9 bases lying between them. CDR3 length: 15 amino acids. The CDR3 loop reads CASSYEGRYNSPLHF. CDR3 nucleotides: TGTGCCAGCAGTTACGAGGGACGGTATAATTCACCCCTCCACTTT.

V usage is TRBV28 and J usage is TRBJ2-5; 7 bases line up with TRBD2. Germline loops: CDR1 MDHEN, CDR2 SYDVKM. With V trimmed by 6 bases and J by 2 bases, 15 bases remained unmatched. The CDR3 runs to 17 residues. CDR3 bases: TGTGCCAGCAGCCCCCGGGGGGAGCAGACACTTCAAGAGACCCAGTACTTC. It encodes CASSPRGEQTLQETQYF.

The chain uses TRBV6-2 or TRBV6-3 and TRBJ2-2, with 12 bases fitting TRBD1. V lost 2 bases and J lost 3; bases outside the gene matches: 10. Germline V CDR1 and CDR2: MNHEY, SVGEGT. This CDR3 is built from 19 residues. DNA for the CDR3: TGTGCCAGCAGTTACGCATCCGGGACAGGGGGCTTTTACACCGGGGAGCTGTTTTTT. Its translation: CASSYASGTGGFYTGELFF.

This chain uses TRBV19 with TRBJ2-1; D is possibly TRBD1 (5 bases). The V end was cut by 3 bases, the J end by 10 bases, with 10 bases between. Germline V lookup: CDR1 LNHDA, CDR2 SQIVND (reference sequence). The CDR3 is 12 amino acids. The CDR3 region has the DNA TGTGCCAGTAGTATTCAGGGTCTGGAGCAGTTCTTC. This codes for CASSIQGLEQFF.

V is TRBV19 and J is TRBJ1-1, with D uncertain. V lost 9 bases and J 6 bases, leaving 17 bases between the germline ends. Germline-derived CDR1 and CDR2 are LNHDA and SQIVND (reference sequence). CDR3 length equals 13 residues. This chain's CDR3 is CASSAPGFAEAFF. The CDR3, as DNA: TGTGCCAGCAGCGCACCCGGGTTTGCTGAAGCTTTCTTT.

The V gene is TRBV11-2, the J gene TRBJ1-3; the D is unclear. The CDR3 spans 15 residues. V was clipped by 4 bases and J by 0 bases, with 10 bases between them. Germline loops: CDR1 SGHAT, CDR2 FQNNGV. DNA for the CDR3: TGTGCCAGCAGCTATGCCGGATACTCTGGAAACACCATATATTTT. Its translation: CASSYAGYSGNTIYF.

The CDR3, as DNA: TGTGCCAGCAGCCAAGCGGGACTAGCGGGGGGACGAACGGCAGATACGCAGTATTTT. It specifies CASSQAGLAGGRTADTQYF. The rearrangement links TRBV14 to TRBJ2-3; 15 bases map to TRBD2. This CDR3 has 19 residues. Per the germline V gene, CDR1 is SGHDN and CDR2 is FVKESK. V shed 1 base, J shed 4 bases, and the junction held 9 bases outside the gene matches.

The gene calls are TRBV5-1 and TRBJ2-1; D is uncertain. Per germline, CDR1 SGHRS and CDR2 YFSETQ. CDR3 length equals 16 residues. Trimming removed 0 bases at V and 0 bases at J, with 10 bases between. The CDR3 nucleotides read TGCGCCAGCAGCTTGGGGGCTTTCACCTCCTACAATGAGCAGTTCTTC. It yields the protein CASSLGAFTSYNEQFF.